The 8 T cell receptor beta chains listed next were all sequenced from one sample in a study of control samples from healthy donors and cancer patients (dated by TCRdb to 2018 to 2021). The library was built by means of the immunoSEQ multiplex PCR assay. Held by TCRdb, this immuneACCESS table contains in-frame sequences only and omits some clones. Under half of the omission traces to an unresolved V gene where checked; the cause of the rest is unknown. The sample contains about 190,000 clones, about 90% of them found a single time. The top ten hold 1.5% to 2% of the sample. Sequenced material: blood. The receptor set was obtained from a man between 25 and 39 years old in good health.

This chain joins TRBV7-9 and TRBJ1-1; D unclear. Trimming shortened V by 5 bases and J by 0 bases, and 13 bases separated the two germline ends. The CDR3 has 15 residues. Germline assignment: CDR1 SEHNR and CDR2 FQNEAQ (reference sequence). The CDR3 is CASSPTPTVNTEAFF. The CDR3, as DNA: TGTGCCAGCAGCCCAACGCCTACAGTGAACACTGAAGCTTTCTTT.

The chain's CDR3 is CASSMGAGGADTQYF. The CDR3 nucleotides are TGTGCCAGTAGTATGGGGGCGGGGGGGGCAGATACGCAGTATTTT. The rearrangement joins TRBV19 to TRBJ2-3, with 9 bases aligning to TRBD2. The CDR3 covers 15 residues. J gave up 4 bases and V 3 bases, and 5 bases lay outside the gene matches. Germline-derived CDR1 and CDR2 are LNHDA and SQIVND (reference sequence).

The rearrangement links TRBV9 to TRBJ1-4; 8 positions match TRBD1. The trim removed 4 bases at V and 8 bases at J, leaving 10 bases unmatched. CDR1 and CDR2 from the germline V gene are SGDLS and YYNGEE. The CDR3 is made up of 15 amino acids. CDR3 residues: CASSTRTGNSEKLFF. In nucleotides, the CDR3 is TGTGCCAGCAGCACCCGGACAGGGAATTCGGAAAAACTGTTTTTT.

The chain recombines TRBV11-2 with TRBJ1-1; a weak D match, TRBD1 (6 bases). The CDR3 length is 16 residues. Trimming took off 0 bases at V and 3 bases at J, with 14 bases between the two ends. Germline CDR1 is SGHAT and CDR2 is FQNNGV. In DNA, the CDR3 is TGTGCCAGCAGCTTAGATCTACACAGGGCTGACACTGAAGCTTTCTTT. Its translation: CASSLDLHRADTEAFF.

CDR3: CASSLVPRQNAEQYF. DNA for the CDR3: TGTGCCAGCAGCCTTGTCCCCCGGCAGAATGCCGAGCAGTACTTC. The chain recombines TRBV5-5 with TRBJ2-7; D uncertain. V was pared by 4 bases and J by 6 bases, with 20 bases between. The CDR3 length is 15 residues. Germline CDR1 and CDR2: SGHKS and YYEKEE (reference sequence).

The CDR3 loop reads CSARDRDTQYF. Written as DNA, the CDR3 is TGCAGTGCTAGAGATAGGGATACGCAGTATTTT. V and J are TRBV20-1 and TRBJ2-3, with D uncertain. Germline V CDR1 and CDR2: DFQATT, SNEGSKA (reference sequence). The V end lost 0 bases, the J end lost 6 bases, and 4 bases lay between the germline ends. The CDR3 consists of 11 residues.

The J gene is TRBJ2-1, the V gene TRBV14; 8 positions agree with TRBD1. CDR3 length: 15 residues. Per the germline V gene, CDR1 is SGHDN and CDR2 is FVKESK. Unmatched junction bases numbered 8, after V lost 4 bases and J lost 6 bases. The CDR3 nucleotides read TGTGCCAGCAGCCCCGGACAGGGCCCCCGCAATGAGCAGTTCTTC. Its protein product is CASSPGQGPRNEQFF. The complete variable domain, with remaining parts taken from reference TRBV14 and TRBJ2-1, reads EAGVTQFPSHSVIEKGQTVTLRCDPISGHDNLYWYRRVMGKEIKFLLHFVKESKQDESGMPNNRFLAERTGGTYSTLKVQPAELEDSGVYFCASSPGQGPRNEQFFGPGTRLTVL.

CDR3 protein: CASSLDRGQTEAFF. CDR3 DNA sequence: TGTGCCAGCAGCCTCGACAGGGGGCAAACTGAAGCTTTCTTT. V and J are TRBV7-2 and TRBJ1-1; 10 positions match TRBD1. Germline trimming cut 5 bases from V and 5 bases from J; bases unmatched to any gene: 5. The CDR3 contains 14 residues. CDR1 SGHTA and CDR2 FQGNSA come from the germline V gene.